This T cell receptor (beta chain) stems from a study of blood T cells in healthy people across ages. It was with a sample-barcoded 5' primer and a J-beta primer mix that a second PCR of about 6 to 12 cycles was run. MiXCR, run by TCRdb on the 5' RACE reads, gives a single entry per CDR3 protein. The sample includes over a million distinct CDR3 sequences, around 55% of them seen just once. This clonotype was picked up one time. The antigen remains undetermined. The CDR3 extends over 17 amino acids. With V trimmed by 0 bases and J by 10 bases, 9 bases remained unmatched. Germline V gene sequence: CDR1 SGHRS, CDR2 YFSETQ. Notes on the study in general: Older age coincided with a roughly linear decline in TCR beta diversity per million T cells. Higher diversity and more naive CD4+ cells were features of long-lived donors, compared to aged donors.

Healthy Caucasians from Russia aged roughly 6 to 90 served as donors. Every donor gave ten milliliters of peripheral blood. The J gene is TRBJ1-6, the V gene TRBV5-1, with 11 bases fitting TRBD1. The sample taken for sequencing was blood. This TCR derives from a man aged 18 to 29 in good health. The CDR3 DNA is TGCGCCAGCAGCTTGGAACGGACAGGGGGCGCGGTATCACCCCTCCACTTT. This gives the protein CASSLERTGGAVSPLHF.